The rows below give T cell receptor beta chains drawn from one sample of a study of blood T cell repertoires in COVID-19. Profiling relied on immunoSEQ multiplex PCR, and the TCRdb table lists in-frame clones only, not all of them. The repertoire holds approximately 220,000 clones, with around 90% as singletons. The sequenced material came from PBMCs or T cells enriched from blood (not recorded which). All receptors come from a woman aged 25 to 39 who had recovered from COVID-19. Each CDR3 is given with its conserved first and last residue. D genes are given only for firm matches. A row's size may be missing; if present it is once, few, many or a size class.

size	V	J	D	CDR3	DNA
.	TRBV18	TRBJ2-1	.	CASSPGGKNEQFF	TGTGCCAGCTCACCAGGGGGCAAGAATGAGCAGTTCTTC
.	TRBV3-1/TRBV3-2	TRBJ2-3	.	CASSQNSGTDTQYF	TGTGCCAGCAGCCAGAATAGCGGCACAGATACGCAGTATTTT
.	TRBV5-4	TRBJ1-2	.	CASSFGVNYGYTF	TGTGCCAGCAGCTTCGGGGTTAACTATGGCTACACCTTC
.	TRBV4-3	TRBJ2-3	.	CASSQDSWRPDTQYF	TGCGCCAGCAGCCAGGATTCCTGGAGGCCAGATACGCAGTATTTT
.	TRBV7-9	TRBJ1-1	.	CASSLVEGLSEAFF	TGTGCCAGCAGCTTAGTCGAGGGTCTGAGTGAAGCTTTCTTT
.	TRBV5-1	TRBJ1-3	.	CASSPQGDTGNTIYF	TGCGCCAGCAGCCCCCAGGGCGATACTGGAAACACCATATATTTT
.	TRBV4-2	TRBJ2-3	.	CASSHRSWGGQTDTQYF	TGTGCCAGCAGCCACCGTTCTTGGGGGGGCCAAACAGATACGCAGTATTTT
once	TRBV7-2	TRBJ1-6	.	CASSLTGTTNNSPLHF	TGTGCCAGCAGTCTAACGGGGACAACCAATAATTCACCCCTCCACTTT
.	TRBV6-2/TRBV6-3	TRBJ1-5	TRBD1	CASSYSVLLRDRGRLGQPQHF	TGTGCCAGCAGTTACTCAGTTCTTCTCCGGGACAGGGGAAGATTGGGTCAGCCCCAGCATTTT
few	TRBV9	TRBJ1-1	.	CASSVGRNTEAFF	TGTGCCAGCAGCGTAGGCAGGAACACTGAAGCTTTCTTT
.	TRBV7-8	TRBJ1-5	.	CASSLAWTVDPNQPQHF	TGTGCCAGCAGCTTAGCGTGGACAGTCGACCCAAATCAGCCCCAGCATTTT
.	TRBV6-4	TRBJ2-7	TRBD1	CASSGTGTVTYEQYF	TGTGCCAGCAGTGGTACCGGGACAGTAACCTACGAGCAGTACTTC
.	TRBV19	TRBJ1-5	TRBD1	CATQDRGLKNQPQHF	TGTGCCACACAAGACAGGGGGCTTAAGAATCAGCCCCAGCATTTT
.	TRBV19	TRBJ2-2	TRBD2	CASAWGGGITGELFF	TGTGCCAGTGCCTGGGGCGGGGGGATCACCGGGGAGCTGTTTTTT
.	TRBV10-3	TRBJ1-1	.	CAISDQFGTEAFF	TGTGCCATCAGTGATCAGTTTGGCACTGAAGCTTTCTTT
.	TRBV19	TRBJ2-1	.	CASSMRVDEQFF	TGTGCCAGTAGTATGAGGGTGGATGAGCAGTTCTTC
.	TRBV7-9	TRBJ2-1	TRBD1	CASSRHTGGYNEQFF	TGTGCCAGCAGCCGTCATACAGGGGGTTACAATGAGCAGTTCTTC
.	TRBV7-9	TRBJ1-1	TRBD1	CASSLNRGTEAFF	TGTGCCAGCAGCTTAAACAGGGGGACTGAAGCTTTCTTT
.	TRBV9	TRBJ2-7	TRBD1	CASSPLPGTGSYEQYF	TGTGCCAGCAGCCCCCTCCCCGGGACAGGCTCCTACGAGCAGTACTTC
.	TRBV10-3	TRBJ1-2	.	CAISDGGDHYGYTF	TGTGCCATCAGTGATGGAGGGGATCACTATGGCTACACCTTC
.	TRBV5-1	TRBJ1-2	.	CASSLLEGPNYGYTF	TGCGCCAGCAGCTTGCTAGAGGGTCCTAACTATGGCTACACCTTC
.	TRBV6-5	TRBJ1-2	.	CASSPRTGSYTF	TGTGCCAGCAGTCCCCGGACGGGAAGCTACACCTTC
.	TRBV2	TRBJ1-2	TRBD1	CASSSGPGTVYGYTF	TGTGCCAGCAGTAGTGGTCCCGGGACAGTCTATGGCTACACCTTC
.	TRBV11-2	TRBJ2-3	TRBD2	CASSLDRGSGGSGDTQYF	TGTGCCAGCAGCTTAGATAGGGGGAGCGGGGGATCCGGGGATACGCAGTATTTT
.	TRBV2	TRBJ2-2	.	CASIEGSSAEWELFF	TGTGCCAGCATCGAGGGTTCTTCGGCCGAGTGGGAGCTGTTTTTT
.	TRBV2	TRBJ2-2	.	CASKPNPGELFF	TGTGCCAGCAAGCCAAACCCCGGGGAGCTGTTTTTT
once	TRBV2	TRBJ2-3	.	CASSRQGLTDTQYF	TGTGCCAGCAGTCGGCAGGGACTCACAGATACGCAGTATTTT
.	TRBV7-3	TRBJ1-5	.	CASSLTGGSQPQHF	TGTGCCAGCAGCTTAACAGGGGGTTCGCAGCCCCAGCATTTT
.	TRBV3-1/TRBV3-2	TRBJ1-4	.	CASSLFVGIGGEKLFF	TGTGCCAGCAGCCTTTTTGTGGGGATTGGGGGCGAAAAACTGTTTTTT
once	TRBV27	TRBJ2-7	TRBD2	CASSPGLAGASYEQYF	TGTGCCAGCAGTCCTGGACTAGCGGGGGCCTCCTACGAGCAGTACTTC
.	TRBV6-6	TRBJ1-5	.	CASSRQGWGQPQHF	TGTGCCAGCAGCCGTCAGGGGTGGGGTCAGCCCCAGCATTTT
.	TRBV7-8	TRBJ2-7	.	CASSLGLISSYEQYF	TGTGCCAGCAGCTTAGGGCTGATTTCCTCCTACGAGCAGTACTTC
.	TRBV25-1	TRBJ2-7	.	CASSEETGEASYEQYF	TGTGCCAGCAGTGAGGAAACAGGAGAAGCTTCCTACGAGCAGTACTTC
once	TRBV2	TRBJ1-3	TRBD1	CASSEGTDSGNTIYF	TGTGCTAGCAGTGAAGGGACAGACTCTGGAAACACCATATATTTT
.	TRBV5-1	TRBJ2-3	.	CASSLAGRGSTDTQYF	TGCGCCAGCAGCTTGGCCGGAAGGGGTAGCACAGATACGCAGTATTTT
.	TRBV2	TRBJ2-3	.	CASRGHRSTDTQYF	TGTGCCAGCAGGGGACACCGAAGCACAGATACGCAGTATTTT
.	TRBV5-4	TRBJ2-1	TRBD2	CASSLSGGNEQFF	TGTGCCAGCAGCTTGTCGGGGGGCAATGAGCAGTTCTTC
few	TRBV19	TRBJ1-2	TRBD1	CASSPRDSQGGYTF	TGTGCCAGTAGTCCAAGGGACAGTCAAGGGGGCTACACCTTC
.	TRBV3-1/TRBV3-2	TRBJ1-2	TRBD1	CASSLRQGSYGYTF	TGTGCCAGCAGCCTCAGACAGGGGTCCTATGGCTACACCTTC
.	TRBV27	TRBJ1-1	TRBD1	CASSSAGGRPEAFF	TGTGCCAGCAGTTCCGCAGGGGGCCGGCCTGAAGCTTTCTTT
.	TRBV6-6	TRBJ1-6	TRBD1	CASSYSMRAGGSPLHF	TGTGCCAGCAGTTACTCGATGAGGGCAGGGGGATCACCCCTCCACTTT
.	TRBV4-3	TRBJ1-2	.	CASSQEEGGGYTF	TGCGCCAGCAGCCAAGAGGAGGGCGGCGGCTACACCTTC
.	TRBV7-9	TRBJ1-1	.	CASSPTSMNTEAFF	TGTGCCAGCAGCCCGACTTCAATGAACACTGAAGCTTTCTTT